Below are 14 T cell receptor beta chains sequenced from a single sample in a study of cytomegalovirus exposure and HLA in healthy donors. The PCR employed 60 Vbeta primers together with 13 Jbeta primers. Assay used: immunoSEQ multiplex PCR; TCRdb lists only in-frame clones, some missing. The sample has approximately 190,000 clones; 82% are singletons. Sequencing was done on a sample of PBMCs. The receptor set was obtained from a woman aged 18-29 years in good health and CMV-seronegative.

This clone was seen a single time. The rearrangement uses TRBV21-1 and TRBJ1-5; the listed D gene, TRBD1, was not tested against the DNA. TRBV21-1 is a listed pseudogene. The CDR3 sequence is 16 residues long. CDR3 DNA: TGTGCCAGCAGCAAAGTAAGAGAGAGGGGGAATCAGCCCCAGCATTTT. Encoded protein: CASSKVRERGNQPQHF.

CDR3 amino acids: CASSLLGGTGGAQPQHF. CDR3 sequence (DNA): TGTGCCAGCAGCTTACTAGGTGGTACAGGGGGCGCCCAGCCCCAGCATTTT. This sequence joins TRBV7-6 and TRBJ1-5; TRBD1 matches at 9 bases. The CDR3 is made up of 17 amino acids. Germline CDR1 reads SGHVS; CDR2 reads FNYEAQ. V lost 2 bases to trimming and J lost 7 bases; unmatched junction nucleotides: 12.

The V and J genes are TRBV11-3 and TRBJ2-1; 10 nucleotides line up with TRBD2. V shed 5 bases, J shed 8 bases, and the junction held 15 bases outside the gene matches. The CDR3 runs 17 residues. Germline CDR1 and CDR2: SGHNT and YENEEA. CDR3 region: CASSLTDKLAGIDEQFF. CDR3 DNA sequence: TGTGCCAGCAGCCTTACTGACAAACTAGCGGGGATCGATGAGCAGTTCTTC.

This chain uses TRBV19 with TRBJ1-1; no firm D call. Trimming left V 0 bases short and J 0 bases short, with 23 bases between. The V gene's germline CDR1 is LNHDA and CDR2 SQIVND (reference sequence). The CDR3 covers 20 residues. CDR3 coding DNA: TGTGCCAGTAGTATAGATCTTGGAGGTTGGGTAGGTCAAATGAACACTGAAGCTTTCTTT. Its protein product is CASSIDLGGWVGQMNTEAFF. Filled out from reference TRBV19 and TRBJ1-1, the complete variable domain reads DGGITQSPKYLFRKEGQNVTLSCEQNLNHDAMYWYRQDPGQGLRLIYYSQIVNDFQKGDIAEGYSVSREKKESFPLTVTSAQKNPTAFYLCASSIDLGGWVGQMNTEAFFGQGTRLTVV.

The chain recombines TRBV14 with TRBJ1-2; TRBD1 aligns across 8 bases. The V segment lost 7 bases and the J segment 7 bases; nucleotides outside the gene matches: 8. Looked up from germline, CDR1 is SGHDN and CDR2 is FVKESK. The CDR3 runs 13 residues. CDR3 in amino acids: CASTSTGVPGYTF. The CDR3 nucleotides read TGTGCCAGCACCTCGACAGGGGTCCCTGGCTACACCTTC.

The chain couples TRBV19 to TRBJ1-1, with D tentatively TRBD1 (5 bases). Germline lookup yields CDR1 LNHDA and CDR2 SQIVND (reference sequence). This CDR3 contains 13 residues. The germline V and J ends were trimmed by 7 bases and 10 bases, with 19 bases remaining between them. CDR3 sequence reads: CASKGQSGLVAFF. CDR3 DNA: TGTGCCAGTAAAGGACAATCCGGTCTCGTAGCTTTCTTT.

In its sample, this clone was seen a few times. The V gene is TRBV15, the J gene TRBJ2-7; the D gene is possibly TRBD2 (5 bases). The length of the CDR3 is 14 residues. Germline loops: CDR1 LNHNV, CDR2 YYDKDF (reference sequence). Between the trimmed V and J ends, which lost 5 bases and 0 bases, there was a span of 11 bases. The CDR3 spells CATSSSAGSYEQYF. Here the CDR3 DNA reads TGTGCCACCAGCTCCTCGGCGGGCTCCTACGAGCAGTACTTC.

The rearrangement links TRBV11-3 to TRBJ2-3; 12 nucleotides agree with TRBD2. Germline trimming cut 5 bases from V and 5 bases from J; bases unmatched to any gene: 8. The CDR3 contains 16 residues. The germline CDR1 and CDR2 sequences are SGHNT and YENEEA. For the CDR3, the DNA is TGTGCCAGCAGCCTAGGACTAGCGGGGAGGAGAGATACGCAGTATTTT. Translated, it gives CASSLGLAGRRDTQYF.

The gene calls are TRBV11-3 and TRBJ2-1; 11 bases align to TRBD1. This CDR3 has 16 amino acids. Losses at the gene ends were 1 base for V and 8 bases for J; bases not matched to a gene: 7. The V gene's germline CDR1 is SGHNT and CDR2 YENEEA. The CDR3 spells CASSLGTGTGGYEQFF. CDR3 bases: TGTGCCAGCAGCTTAGGAACCGGGACAGGGGGATATGAGCAGTTCTTC.

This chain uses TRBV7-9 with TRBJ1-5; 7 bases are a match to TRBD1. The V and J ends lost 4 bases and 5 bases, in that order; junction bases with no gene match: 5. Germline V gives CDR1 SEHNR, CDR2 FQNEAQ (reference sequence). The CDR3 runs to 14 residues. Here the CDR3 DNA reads TGTGCCAGCAGCTGGGGACAGTCCGATCAGCCCCAGCATTTT. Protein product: CASSWGQSDQPQHF.

This CDR3 is CARIQGSGYTF. The CDR3 DNA reads as TGTGCCAGGATACAGGGGAGTGGCTACACCTTC. The V and J genes are TRBV11-2 and TRBJ1-2; TRBD1 agrees at 7 bases. V lost 9 bases, J lost 7 bases, and 5 bases stayed unmatched. This CDR3 has 11 amino acids. The germline V gene encodes CDR1 SGHAT and CDR2 FQNNGV.

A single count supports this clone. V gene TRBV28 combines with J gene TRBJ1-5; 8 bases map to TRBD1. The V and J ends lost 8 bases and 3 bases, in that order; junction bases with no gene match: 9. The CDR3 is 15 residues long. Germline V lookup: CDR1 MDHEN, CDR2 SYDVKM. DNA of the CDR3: TGTGCCAGCGAGAGAGGGACAGGCTCCAATCAGCCCCAGCATTTT. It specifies CASERGTGSNQPQHF. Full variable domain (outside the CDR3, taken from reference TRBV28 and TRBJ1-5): DVKVTQSSRYLVKRTGEKVFLECVQDMDHENMFWYRQDPGLGLRLIYFSYDVKMKEKGDIPEGYSVSREKKERFSLILESASTNQTSMYLCASERGTGSNQPQHFGDGTRLSIL.

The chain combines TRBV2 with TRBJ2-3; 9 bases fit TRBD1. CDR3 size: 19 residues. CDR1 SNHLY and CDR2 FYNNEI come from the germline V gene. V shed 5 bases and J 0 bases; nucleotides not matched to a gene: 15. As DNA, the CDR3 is TGTGCCAGCAGTCGGGACAGGGCCACCAGACTAACTAGCACAGATACGCAGTATTTT. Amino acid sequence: CASSRDRATRLTSTDTQYF.

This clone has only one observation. CDR3 DNA: TGCGCCAGCAGACGTCAGGGTGGTGATGAGCAGTTCTTC. Translated, it gives CASRRQGGDEQFF. The genes are TRBV5-1 and TRBJ2-1; TRBD1 might be the D (5 bases). CDR1 SGHRS and CDR2 YFSETQ come from the germline V gene. V was clipped by 5 bases and J by 8 bases, with 14 bases between them. The CDR3 spans 13 residues.